Below, 2 T cell receptor beta chains from the same sample are listed, as sequenced in a study of T-cell memory formation after mild COVID-19 (dated by TCRdb to the early 2020s). The library was built by means of 5' RACE. Sequencing instrument: Illumina NovaSeq 6000. TCRdb trimmed the raw reads at Q25, called clones with MiXCR and kept productive beta chains. Every entry covers one CDR3 protein and lists the most common genes and DNA from its rows. Present in this sample are 400,000 or so distinct CDR3 sequences, about 21% of which were seen just once. The top ten hold approximately 13% of the sample. The sequenced sample consisted of PBMCs or a T cell subset sorted from them (not recorded which). The receptor source for this set is an adult woman who had mild COVID-19 (a few samples of this study predate the infection). The sample titles of this study are shuffled in the database, so cell type and time point are left out; the donor was told from shared clones.

This clonotype was seen a handful of times. The CDR3 loop is CASSLWAAWDDTQYF. For the CDR3, the DNA is TGTGCCAGCAGCTTATGGGCAGCCTGGGACGATACGCAGTATTTT. The genes are TRBV7-9 and TRBJ2-3; D tentatively fits TRBD1 or TRBD2 (5 bases each). Germline assignment: CDR1 SEHNR and CDR2 FQNEAQ (reference sequence). Trimming removed 2 bases from V and 6 bases from J, with 15 bases in between. CDR3 size: 15 residues. The entire variable domain, with the rest obtained from reference TRBV7-9 and TRBJ2-3, is as follows: DTGVSQNPRHKITKRGQNVTFRCDPISEHNRLYWYRQTLGQGPEFLTYFQNEAQLEKSRLLSDRFSAERPKGSFSTLEIQRTEQGDSAMYLCASSLWAAWDDTQYFGPGTRLTVL.

The chain carries TRBV9 and TRBJ2-7; 14 bases map to TRBD2. CDR3 length equals 15 residues. V shed 4 bases and J 4 bases; nucleotides not matched to a gene: 4. Germline values: CDR1 SGDLS, CDR2 YYNGEE. CDR3 sequence: CASSPRTSGRYEQYF. The CDR3 DNA is TGTGCCAGCAGCCCCAGGACTAGCGGGAGGTACGAGCAGTACTTC.